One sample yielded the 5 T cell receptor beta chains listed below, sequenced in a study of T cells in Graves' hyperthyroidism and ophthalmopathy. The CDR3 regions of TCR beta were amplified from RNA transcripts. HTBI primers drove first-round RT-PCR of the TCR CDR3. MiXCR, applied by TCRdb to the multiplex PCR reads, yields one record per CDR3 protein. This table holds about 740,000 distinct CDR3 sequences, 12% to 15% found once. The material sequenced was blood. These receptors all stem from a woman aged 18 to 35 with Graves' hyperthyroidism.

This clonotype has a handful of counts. CDR3 bases: TGTGCCAGCAGCCAGGGACACTGGGGGCCCAATCAGCCCCAGCATTTT. It translates to CASSQGHWGPNQPQHF. The chain combines TRBV3-1 with TRBJ1-5, with D perhaps TRBD1 (6 bases). The germline V gene has CDR1 LGHDT and CDR2 YNNKEL (reference sequence). This CDR3 has 16 amino acids. V shed 3 bases and J shed 3 bases, with 15 bases lying between them.

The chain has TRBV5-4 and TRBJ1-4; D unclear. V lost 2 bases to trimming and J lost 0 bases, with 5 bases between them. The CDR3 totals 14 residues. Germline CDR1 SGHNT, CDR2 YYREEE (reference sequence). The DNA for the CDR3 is TGTGCCAGCAGCTTTCGTTCAACTAATGAAAAACTGTTTTTT. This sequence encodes CASSFRSTNEKLFF.

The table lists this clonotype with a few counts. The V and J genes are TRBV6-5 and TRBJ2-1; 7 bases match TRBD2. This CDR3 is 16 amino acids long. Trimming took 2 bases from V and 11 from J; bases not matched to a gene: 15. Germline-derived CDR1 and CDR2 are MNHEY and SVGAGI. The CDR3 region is CASSYPKEAREVQQFF. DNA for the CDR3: TGTGCCAGCAGTTACCCAAAAGAGGCTCGGGAGGTACAGCAGTTCTTC.

The CDR3 region is CAISEVQGRDYGYTF. DNA of the CDR3: TGTGCCATCAGTGAAGTCCAGGGGAGGGACTATGGCTACACCTTC. The chain joins TRBV10-3 to TRBJ1-2, with D possibly being TRBD1 (6 bases). The germline V gene has CDR1 ENHRY and CDR2 SYGVKD. V shed 3 bases and J shed 3 bases, with 14 bases lying between them. The CDR3 sequence is 15 residues long.

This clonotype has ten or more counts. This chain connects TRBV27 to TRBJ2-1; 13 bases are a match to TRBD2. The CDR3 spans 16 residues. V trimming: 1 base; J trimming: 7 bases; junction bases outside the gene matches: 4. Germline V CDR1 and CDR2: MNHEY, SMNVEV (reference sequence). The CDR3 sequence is CASSLLTSGRLNEQFF. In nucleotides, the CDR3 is TGTGCCAGCAGTTTATTGACTAGCGGGAGGTTGAATGAGCAGTTCTTC.